These T cell receptor beta chains were read from a single sample in a study of blood T cell repertoires in COVID-19. Using immunoSEQ multiplex PCR, the repertoire was profiled, and TCRdb retains in-frame clones only, with some absent. The profile shows a few hundred thousand clones, around four fifths of them singletons. Sequenced: peripheral blood. The source of these receptors is a woman aged 45-60 years with acute or convalescent COVID-19. The CDR3 runs from the conserved cysteine through the conserved F or W.

v_gene	j_gene	CDR3aa
TRBV6-5	TRBJ2-2	CASSIREVPTGELFF
TRBV6-5	TRBJ1-5	CASIGTGLGQPQHF
TRBV6-5	TRBJ1-1	CASSPVRGTEAFF
TRBV6-4	TRBJ1-2	CASSLVGGADGYTF
TRBV5-5	TRBJ1-4	CASSQSPGQLPEKLFF
TRBV12-5	TRBJ1-5	CASGSQTGTGNQPQHF
TRBV7-8	TRBJ2-3	CASSLVGGAGYDTQYF
TRBV29-1	TRBJ1-2	CSVSRDYGYTF
TRBV11-1	TRBJ1-2	CASSPDRGGYTF
TRBV2	TRBJ1-6	CASSRDRTNSPLHF
TRBV2	TRBJ1-6	CACLQDGENSPLHF